The 24 T cell receptor beta chains below all came from one sample that was sequenced in a study of T-cell memory formation after mild COVID-19. A single record per CDR3 protein comes from TCRdb applying MiXCR to the 5' RACE reads. The sample shows hundreds of thousands of distinct CDR3 sequences, about 22% of them seen only once. The sequencing input was PBMCs or a T cell subset sorted from them (not recorded which). Receptor source: an adult woman who had mild COVID-19 (a few samples of this study predate the infection). Cell type and time point are not known.

This clonotype was observed a handful of times. The chain employs TRBV10-3 and TRBJ1-1, with 8 bases matching TRBD1. The CDR3 runs to 15 residues. The V segment lost 5 bases and the J segment 4 bases; nucleotides outside the gene matches: 9. Germline CDR1 is ENHRY and CDR2 is SYGVKD. CDR3 bases: TGTGCCATCAGTCCCGACCTACAGGGGGTCACTGAAGCTTTCTTT. It codes for CAISPDLQGVTEAFF.

The V and J genes are TRBV6-2 or TRBV6-3 and TRBJ2-1, with 15 bases that match TRBD2. The CDR3 totals 19 residues. Germline CDR1 and CDR2: MNHEY and SVGEGT. The V and J ends lost 6 bases and 0 bases, in that order; junction bases with no gene match: 9. CDR3 nucleotides: TGTGCCAGCAGCCGGCCGGGACTAGCGGGAGGTAACTCCTACAATGAGCAGTTCTTC. It translates to CASSRPGLAGGNSYNEQFF.

This clonotype was observed a handful of times. The gene calls are TRBV11-2 and TRBJ2-7, with a weak D call TRBD2 (6 bases). V lost 1 base and J lost 2, with 12 bases in between. The germline CDR1 and CDR2 sequences are SGHAT and FQNNGV. The CDR3 covers 15 residues. The CDR3 spells CASSLGAGLAYEQYF. CDR3 DNA: TGTGCCAGCAGCTTAGGGGCGGGACTCGCCTACGAGCAGTACTTC.

This clonotype was detected a few times. The chain recombines TRBV27 with TRBJ1-2; 7 bases fit TRBD1. The V segment lost 6 bases and the J segment 4 bases; nucleotides outside the gene matches: 8. The CDR3 extends over 14 amino acids. Germline-derived CDR1 and CDR2 are MNHEY and SMNVEV (reference sequence). The CDR3 coding sequence is TGTGCCAGCAGCCTCCAGGGGGTATCCTATGGCTACACCTTC. It translates to CASSLQGVSYGYTF.

The rearrangement links TRBV18 to TRBJ2-2; 7 bases are shared with TRBD2. Germline V lookup: CDR1 KGHSH, CDR2 LQKENI. J lost 3 bases, V lost 5 bases, and 3 bases had no gene match. The CDR3 runs 14 residues. Here the CDR3 DNA reads TGTGCCAGCTCATCTAGCGGATACACCGGGGAGCTGTTTTTT. Residues: CASSSSGYTGELFF.

The chain links TRBV3-1 to TRBJ2-1, with D tentatively TRBD2 (6 bases). V gave up 1 base and J gave up 4 bases, with 11 bases separating them. Germline CDR1 reads LGHDT; CDR2 reads YNNKEL (reference sequence). This CDR3 has 15 amino acids. As DNA, the CDR3 is TGTGCCAGCAGCCAAGGGGCGGGGCCATACAATGAGCAGTTCTTC. Translating gives CASSQGAGPYNEQFF.

This clonotype was counted a few times. This sequence joins TRBV19 and TRBJ1-1, with 8 bases fitting TRBD1. The CDR3 length is 14 residues. Germline V gene data show CDR1 as LNHDA and CDR2 as SQIVND (reference sequence). The ends lost 7 bases at V and 0 bases at J; junction bases unmatched: 4. The CDR3, as DNA: TGTGCCAGTATGGGACAGGATCTGAACACTGAAGCTTTCTTT. Translating it yields CASMGQDLNTEAFF.

The chain has TRBV7-7 and TRBJ2-5; D gene ambiguous. Germline CDR1 is SSHAT and CDR2 is FNYEAQ (reference sequence). The CDR3 is 15 residues long. V was pared by 0 bases and J by 2 bases, with 10 bases between. CDR3 nucleotides: TGTGCCAGCAGCTTAGCTCTTGGGCAGCAAGAGACCCAGTACTTC. Protein sequence: CASSLALGQQETQYF.

The rearrangement joins TRBV12-3 or TRBV12-4 to TRBJ1-1; D is ambiguous. V was pared by 3 bases and J by 0 bases, with 5 bases between. CDR3 length equals 13 residues. The CDR3, as DNA: TGTGCCAGCAGTTTTCCGGTGAACACTGAAGCTTTCTTT. Translation: CASSFPVNTEAFF.

The chain uses TRBV5-6 and TRBJ1-6; TRBD1 is a possible D gene (6 bases). This CDR3 spans 17 amino acids. In germline, CDR1 is SGHDT, CDR2 YYEEEE. The V end lost 2 bases, the J end lost 10 bases, and 22 bases lay between the germline ends. The CDR3 DNA is TGTGCCAGCAGCTTCAGCCGCGGGGGGCTAGTGAAGTCACCCCTCCACTTT. It codes for CASSFSRGGLVKSPLHF.

This sequence joins TRBV5-1 and TRBJ2-3, with TRBD2 as a possible D gene (6 bases). Germline lookup yields CDR1 SGHRS and CDR2 YFSETQ. The germline V and J ends were trimmed by 4 bases and 0 bases, with 24 bases remaining between them. This CDR3 spans 19 amino acids. The CDR3 is CASSPSPQRALTSTDTQYF. Here the CDR3 DNA reads TGCGCCAGCAGCCCGTCGCCGCAGCGGGCGCTAACTAGCACAGATACGCAGTATTTT. Full variable domain (remainder filled in from reference TRBV5-1 and TRBJ2-3): KAGVTQTPRYLIKTRGQQVTLSCSPISGHRSVSWYQQTPGQGLQFLFEYFSETQRNKGNFPGRFSGRQFSNSRSEMNVSTLELGDSALYLCASSPSPQRALTSTDTQYFGPGTRLTVL.

The V gene is TRBV14, the J gene TRBJ1-1; no definite D call. V was clipped by 4 bases and J by 4 bases, with 10 bases between them. CDR1 is SGHDN and CDR2 is FVKESK in the germline V gene. The CDR3 has 13 residues. CDR3 sequence (DNA): TGTGCCAGCAGCCTACTAGGTGTCACTGAAGCTTTCTTT. This codes for CASSLLGVTEAFF.

This clonotype was observed a handful of times. The chain recombines TRBV29-1 with TRBJ1-1, with D perhaps TRBD1 (5 bases). The CDR3 is made up of 16 amino acids. Germline loops: CDR1 SQVTM, CDR2 ANQGSEA. Trimming stripped 3 bases from V and 4 bases from J, with 21 bases between. The CDR3 region is CSVEEGLGVERTEAFF. As DNA, the CDR3 is TGCAGCGTTGAGGAAGGGTTGGGGGTCGAACGCACTGAAGCTTTCTTT.

The chain carries TRBV7-2 and TRBJ1-6, with TRBD1 as a possible D gene (5 bases). This CDR3 is built from 13 residues. The V and J ends lost 4 bases and 8 bases respectively, with 9 bases between them. Looked up from germline, CDR1 is SGHTA and CDR2 is FQGNSA. CDR3 in amino acids: CASSYTRDSPLHF. Written as DNA, the CDR3 is TGTGCCAGCAGCTACACCAGGGATTCACCCCTCCACTTT.

This clonotype was observed a handful of times. The chain combines TRBV20-1 with TRBJ2-1; D is unclear. The CDR3 loop spans 13 amino acids. Germline V gene sequence: CDR1 DFQATT, CDR2 SNEGSKA (reference sequence). V dropped 4 bases and J dropped 4 bases, with 11 bases sitting between them. The CDR3 loop is CSATPLGYNEQFF. The CDR3 region has the DNA TGCAGTGCTACCCCCCTTGGTTACAATGAGCAGTTCTTC.

This clonotype showed up just a few times. The chain joins TRBV7-6 to TRBJ2-1; 12 bases are a match to TRBD2. V was clipped by 0 bases and J by 1 base; unmatched bases: 4. Germline CDR1 and CDR2: SGHVS and FNYEAQ. The CDR3 covers 18 residues. This CDR3 is CASSLATSGSGSYNEQFF. The DNA of the CDR3 is TGTGCCAGCAGCTTAGCGACTAGCGGGAGCGGTTCCTACAATGAGCAGTTCTTC.

This clonotype was detected only a few times. The V and J genes are TRBV6-5 and TRBJ2-2; D unclear. Trimming left V 3 bases short and J 4 bases short, with 9 bases between. Germline V gives CDR1 MNHEY, CDR2 SVGAGI. The CDR3 extends over 14 amino acids. The CDR3, as DNA: TGTGCCAGCAGTTATGACACCTCCACCGGGGAGCTGTTTTTT. Encoded protein: CASSYDTSTGELFF.

The chain joins TRBV12-3 or TRBV12-4 to TRBJ2-7; possibly TRBD1 or TRBD2 for D (6 bases each). CDR3 length: 11 residues. V dropped 5 bases and J dropped 10 bases, with 12 bases sitting between them. CDR3 in amino acids: CASSGGTTQYF. Written as DNA, the CDR3 is TGTGCCAGCAGTGGGGGGACAACTCAGTACTTC.

In its sample, this clonotype was seen a few times. The chain combines TRBV11-2 with TRBJ2-3; the D gene is possibly TRBD2 (5 bases). Germline loops: CDR1 SGHAT, CDR2 FQNNGV. This CDR3 contains 14 residues. V dropped 5 bases and J dropped 2 bases, with 11 bases sitting between them. The DNA of the CDR3 is TGTGCCAGCAGCGAAGACGGGGACACAGATACGCAGTATTTT. Translation: CASSEDGDTDTQYF.

This clonotype was picked up a small number of times. The chain is built from TRBV12-3 or TRBV12-4 and TRBJ2-1; no clear D gene. V lost 3 bases to trimming and J lost 5 bases, with 11 bases between them. The CDR3 runs 14 residues. CDR3 residues: CASSLSFLDNEQFF. CDR3 coding DNA: TGTGCCAGCAGTTTGTCGTTTCTGGACAATGAGCAGTTCTTC.

This clonotype was seen many times. The rearrangement joins TRBV10-3 to TRBJ1-2, with D possibly matching TRBD1 (6 bases). The CDR3 loop spans 12 amino acids. Germline CDR1 ENHRY, CDR2 SYGVKD. Trimming took off 7 bases at V and 8 bases at J, with 14 bases between the two ends. The CDR3 DNA reads as TGTGCCATCACCACGACAGGAGGAGGCTACACCTTC. It codes for CAITTTGGGYTF.

CDR3 sequence: CAISEPESGAFF. CDR3 in DNA: TGTGCCATCAGTGAGCCCGAAAGTGGAGCTTTCTTT. The V call is TRBV10-3, the J call TRBJ1-1; D gene unclear. The CDR3 runs 12 residues. The V gene's germline CDR1 is ENHRY and CDR2 SYGVKD. The ends were cut back, 2 bases at V and 10 bases at J, with 11 bases in the middle.

J is TRBJ2-2 and V is TRBV12-3 or TRBV12-4; D is undetermined. Trimming cost V 4 bases and J 6 bases, with 6 bases left between them. The CDR3 is 12 amino acids. In DNA, the CDR3 is TGTGCCAGCAGTTGGACGGCCGGGGAGCTGTTTTTT. Protein sequence: CASSWTAGELFF.

This clonotype showed up just a few times. This chain connects TRBV7-9 to TRBJ2-1, with TRBD1 as a possible D gene (5 bases). This CDR3 spans 16 amino acids. Germline CDR1 and CDR2: SEHNR and FQNEAQ (reference sequence). Trimming took off 3 bases at V and 4 bases at J, with 16 bases between the two ends. CDR3 nucleotides: TGTGCCAGCAGCTTGCTTATCGGCAGGGTTTACAATGAGCAGTTCTTC. Amino acids: CASSLLIGRVYNEQFF. Drawing the rest from reference TRBV7-9 and TRBJ2-1, the complete variable domain is DTGVSQNPRHKITKRGQNVTFRCDPISEHNRLYWYRQTLGQGPEFLTYFQNEAQLEKSRLLSDRFSAERPKGSFSTLEIQRTEQGDSAMYLCASSLLIGRVYNEQFFGPGTRLTVL.